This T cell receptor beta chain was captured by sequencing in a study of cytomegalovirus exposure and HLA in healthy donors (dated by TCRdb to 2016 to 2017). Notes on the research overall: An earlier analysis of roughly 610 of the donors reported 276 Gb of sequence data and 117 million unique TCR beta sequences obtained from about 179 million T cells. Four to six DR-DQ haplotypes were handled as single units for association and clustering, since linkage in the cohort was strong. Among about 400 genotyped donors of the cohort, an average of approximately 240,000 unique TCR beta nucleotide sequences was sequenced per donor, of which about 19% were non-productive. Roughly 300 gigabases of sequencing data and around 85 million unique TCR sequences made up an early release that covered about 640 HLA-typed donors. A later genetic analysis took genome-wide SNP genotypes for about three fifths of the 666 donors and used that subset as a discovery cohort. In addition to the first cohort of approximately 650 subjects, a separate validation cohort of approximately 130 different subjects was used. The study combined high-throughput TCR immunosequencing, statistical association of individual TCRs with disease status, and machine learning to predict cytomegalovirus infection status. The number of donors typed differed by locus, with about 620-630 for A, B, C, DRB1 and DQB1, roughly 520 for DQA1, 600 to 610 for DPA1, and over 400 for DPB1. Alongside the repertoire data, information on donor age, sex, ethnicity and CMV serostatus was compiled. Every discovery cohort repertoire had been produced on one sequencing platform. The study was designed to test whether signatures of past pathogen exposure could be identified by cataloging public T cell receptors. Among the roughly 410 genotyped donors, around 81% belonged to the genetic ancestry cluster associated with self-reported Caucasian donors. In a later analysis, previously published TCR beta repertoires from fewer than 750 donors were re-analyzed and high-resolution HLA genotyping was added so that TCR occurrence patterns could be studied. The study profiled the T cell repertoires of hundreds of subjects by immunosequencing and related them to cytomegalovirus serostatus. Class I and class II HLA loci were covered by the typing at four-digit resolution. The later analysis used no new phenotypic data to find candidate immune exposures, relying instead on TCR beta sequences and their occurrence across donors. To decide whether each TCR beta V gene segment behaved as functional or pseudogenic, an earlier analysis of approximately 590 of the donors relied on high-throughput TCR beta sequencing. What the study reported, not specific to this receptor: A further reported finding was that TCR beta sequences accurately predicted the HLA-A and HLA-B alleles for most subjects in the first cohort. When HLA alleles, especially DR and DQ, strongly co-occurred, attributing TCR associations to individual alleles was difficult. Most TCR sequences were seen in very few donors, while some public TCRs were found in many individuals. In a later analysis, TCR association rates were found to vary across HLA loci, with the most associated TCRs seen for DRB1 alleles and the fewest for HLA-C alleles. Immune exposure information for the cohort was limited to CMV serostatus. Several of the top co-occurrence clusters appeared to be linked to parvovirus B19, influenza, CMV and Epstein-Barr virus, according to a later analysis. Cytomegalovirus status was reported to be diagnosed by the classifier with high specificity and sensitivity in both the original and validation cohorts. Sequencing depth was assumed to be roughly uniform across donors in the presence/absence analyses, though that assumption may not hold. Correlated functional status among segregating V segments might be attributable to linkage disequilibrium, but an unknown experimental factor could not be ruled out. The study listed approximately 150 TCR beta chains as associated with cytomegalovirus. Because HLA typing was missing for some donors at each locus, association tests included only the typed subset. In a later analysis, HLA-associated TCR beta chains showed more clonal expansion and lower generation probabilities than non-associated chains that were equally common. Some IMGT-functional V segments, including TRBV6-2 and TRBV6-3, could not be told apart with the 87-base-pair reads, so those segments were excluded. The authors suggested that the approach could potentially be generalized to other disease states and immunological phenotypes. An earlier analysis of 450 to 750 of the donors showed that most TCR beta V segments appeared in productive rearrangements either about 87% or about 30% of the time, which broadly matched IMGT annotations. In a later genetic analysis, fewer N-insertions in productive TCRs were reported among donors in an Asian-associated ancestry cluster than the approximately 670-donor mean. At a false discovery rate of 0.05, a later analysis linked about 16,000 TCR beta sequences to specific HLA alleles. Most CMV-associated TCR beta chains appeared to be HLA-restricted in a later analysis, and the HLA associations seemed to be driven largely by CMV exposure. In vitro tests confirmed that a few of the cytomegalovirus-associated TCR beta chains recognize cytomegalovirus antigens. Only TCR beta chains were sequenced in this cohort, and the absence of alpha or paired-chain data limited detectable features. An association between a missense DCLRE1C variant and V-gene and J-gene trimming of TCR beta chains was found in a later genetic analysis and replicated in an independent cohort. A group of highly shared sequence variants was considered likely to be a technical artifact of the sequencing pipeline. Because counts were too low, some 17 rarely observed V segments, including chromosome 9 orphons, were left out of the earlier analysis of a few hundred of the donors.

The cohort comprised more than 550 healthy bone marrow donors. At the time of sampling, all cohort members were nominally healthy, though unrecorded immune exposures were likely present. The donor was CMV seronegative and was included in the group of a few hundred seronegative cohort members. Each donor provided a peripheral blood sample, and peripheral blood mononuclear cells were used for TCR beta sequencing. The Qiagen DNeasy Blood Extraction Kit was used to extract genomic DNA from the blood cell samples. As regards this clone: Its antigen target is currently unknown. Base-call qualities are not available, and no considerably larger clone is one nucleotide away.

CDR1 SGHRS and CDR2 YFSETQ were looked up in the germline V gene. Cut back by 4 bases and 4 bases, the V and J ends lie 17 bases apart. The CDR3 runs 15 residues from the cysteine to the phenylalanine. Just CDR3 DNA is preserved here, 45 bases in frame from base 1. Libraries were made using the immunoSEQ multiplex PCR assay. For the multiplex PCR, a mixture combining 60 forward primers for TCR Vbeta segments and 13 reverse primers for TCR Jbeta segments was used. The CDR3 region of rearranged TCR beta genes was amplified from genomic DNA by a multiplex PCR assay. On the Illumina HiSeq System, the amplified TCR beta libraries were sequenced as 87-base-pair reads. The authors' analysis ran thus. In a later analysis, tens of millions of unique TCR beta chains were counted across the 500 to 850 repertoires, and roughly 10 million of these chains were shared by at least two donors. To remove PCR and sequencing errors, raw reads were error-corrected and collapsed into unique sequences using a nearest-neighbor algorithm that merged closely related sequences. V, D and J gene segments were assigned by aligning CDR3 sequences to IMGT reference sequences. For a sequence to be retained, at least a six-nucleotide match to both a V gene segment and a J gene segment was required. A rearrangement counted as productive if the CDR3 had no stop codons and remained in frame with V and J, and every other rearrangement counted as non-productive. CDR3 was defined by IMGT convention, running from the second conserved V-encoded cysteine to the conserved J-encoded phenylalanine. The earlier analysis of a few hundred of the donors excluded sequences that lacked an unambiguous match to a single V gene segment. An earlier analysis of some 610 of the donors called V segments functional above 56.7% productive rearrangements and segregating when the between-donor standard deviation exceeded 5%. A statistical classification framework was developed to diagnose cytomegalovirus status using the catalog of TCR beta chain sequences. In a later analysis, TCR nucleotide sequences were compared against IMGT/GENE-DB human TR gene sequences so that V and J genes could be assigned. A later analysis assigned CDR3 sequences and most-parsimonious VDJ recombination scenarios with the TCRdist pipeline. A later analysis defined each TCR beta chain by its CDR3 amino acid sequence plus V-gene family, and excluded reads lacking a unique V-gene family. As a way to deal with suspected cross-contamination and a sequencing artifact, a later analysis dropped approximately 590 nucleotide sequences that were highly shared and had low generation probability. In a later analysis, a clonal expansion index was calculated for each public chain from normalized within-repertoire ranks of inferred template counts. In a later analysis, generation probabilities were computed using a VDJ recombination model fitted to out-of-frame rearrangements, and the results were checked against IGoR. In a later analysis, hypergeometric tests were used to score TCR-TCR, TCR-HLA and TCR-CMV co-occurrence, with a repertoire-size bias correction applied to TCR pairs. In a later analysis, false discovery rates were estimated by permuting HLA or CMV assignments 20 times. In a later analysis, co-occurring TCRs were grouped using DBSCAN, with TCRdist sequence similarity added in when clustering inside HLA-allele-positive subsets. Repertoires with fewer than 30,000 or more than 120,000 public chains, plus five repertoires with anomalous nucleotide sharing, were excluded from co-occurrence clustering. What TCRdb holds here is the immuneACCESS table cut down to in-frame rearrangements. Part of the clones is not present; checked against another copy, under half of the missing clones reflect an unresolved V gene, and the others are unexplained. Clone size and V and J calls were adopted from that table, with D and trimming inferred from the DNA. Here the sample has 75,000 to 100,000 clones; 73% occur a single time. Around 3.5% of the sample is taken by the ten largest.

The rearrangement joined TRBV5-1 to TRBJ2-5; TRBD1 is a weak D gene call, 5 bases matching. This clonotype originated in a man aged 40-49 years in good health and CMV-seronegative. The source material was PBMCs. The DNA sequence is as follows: TGCGCCAGCAGCCATCGACCAGACAGCAGAGAGACCCAGTACTTC. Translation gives CASSHRPDSRETQYF.